This is a list of T cell receptor beta chains from one sample in a study of cytomegalovirus exposure and HLA in healthy donors. Assay: immunoSEQ multiplex PCR; the TCRdb copy retains only in-frame clones and omits some. Seen in this sample are under 100,000 clones; the ten most common clones hold approximately 4.3%. The sequenced sample consisted of PBMCs. All receptors come from a young man in good health and CMV-seronegative. CDR3s include the opening cysteine and the closing phenylalanine or tryptophan.

V: TRBV19
J: TRBJ1-2
CDR3: CASIQSRDRTNYGYTF

V: TRBV27
J: TRBJ2-7
CDR3: CASSLNVGAASYEQYF

V: TRBV19
J: TRBJ2-1
CDR3: CAHRVRNEQFF

V: TRBV7-3
J: TRBJ2-7
CDR3: CASSLLAGNSYEQYF

V: TRBV15
J: TRBJ2-7
CDR3: CATSRDPGGSYEQYF

V: TRBV5-1
J: TRBJ2-7
CDR3: CASSLTSYYEQYF

V: TRBV6-6
J: TRBJ1-3
CDR3: CASSSLDRAGNTIYF

V: TRBV7-8
J: TRBJ1-2
CDR3: CASSLGSGLRDYGYTF

V: TRBV30
J: TRBJ1-4
CDR3: CAWSVGEELRLFF

V: TRBV4-2
J: TRBJ1-2
CDR3: CASSLDGGGTNYGYTF

V: TRBV7-9
J: TRBJ2-5
CDR3: CASSLGHVAAQYF

V: TRBV29-1
J: TRBJ2-7
CDR3: CSVGLAGYAYEQYF

V: TRBV2
J: TRBJ1-1
CDR3: CASRLGQGYTEAFF

V: TRBV5-6
J: TRBJ1-1
CDR3: CASSFRGTEAFF

V: TRBV9
J: TRBJ1-2
CDR3: CASSSGGFYGYTF

V: TRBV6-1
J: TRBJ1-1
CDR3: CATIDREAFF

V: TRBV4-3
J: TRBJ2-1
CDR3: CASSQSGLAGGAYNEQFF

V: TRBV15
J: TRBJ2-7
CDR3: CATSRDGEGSDEQYF

V: TRBV5-6
J: TRBJ2-5
CDR3: CASSLVGDLGETQYF

V: TRBV19
J: TRBJ2-5
CDR3: CASRDRGFLQETQYF

V: TRBV19
J: TRBJ1-4
CDR3: CASSPEGDEKLFF

V: TRBV7-2
J: TRBJ2-1
CDR3: CASSLAGSSYNEQFF

V: TRBV18
J: TRBJ2-5
CDR3: CATSRDRQETQYF

V: TRBV6-1
J: TRBJ1-2
CDR3: CASSPEQTSGYTF

V: TRBV28
J: TRBJ2-3
CDR3: CASIGVTDTQYF

V: TRBV18
J: TRBJ2-3
CDR3: CASSPGSQAGTQYF

V: TRBV5-1
J: TRBJ1-1
CDR3: CASSLDDRGDTEAFF

V: TRBV5-1
J: TRBJ1-2
CDR3: CASSLDRGDGYTF

V: TRBV29-1
J: TRBJ2-2
CDR3: CSVESRGGRYTGELFF

V: TRBV7-9
J: TRBJ1-6
CDR3: CASSLASQGGSPLHF

V: TRBV6-5
J: TRBJ1-1
CDR3: CASRQGTEAFF

V: TRBV5-8
J: TRBJ1-6
CDR3: CASSLYNSPLHF

V: TRBV5-1
J: TRBJ2-1
CDR3: CASSSPGLAVLRKFF

V: TRBV7-2
J: TRBJ2-1
CDR3: CASSYRLGGRYEQFF

V: TRBV5-1
J: TRBJ2-7
CDR3: CASSLDAMAEQYF

V: TRBV7-8
J: TRBJ1-1
CDR3: CASRTGRRGMNTEAFF

V: TRBV7-2
J: TRBJ2-1
CDR3: CASSLQNSYNEQFF

V: TRBV19
J: TRBJ2-5
CDR3: CASSTLRQGAGETQYF

V: TRBV29-1
J: TRBJ2-7
CDR3: CSVELGASSYEQYF

V: TRBV7-9
J: TRBJ2-3
CDR3: CASSPTGSATDTQYF

V: TRBV19
J: TRBJ2-2
CDR3: CASTDSRVPTNTGELFF

V: TRBV5-1
J: TRBJ1-1
CDR3: CASSLDREKAFF

V: TRBV11-3
J: TRBJ2-5
CDR3: CASSPGGAGALYQETQYF

V: TRBV11-3
J: TRBJ2-7
CDR3: CASSSYPTGAYEQYF

V: TRBV4-3
J: TRBJ2-5
CDR3: CASSRLTGGDWETQYF